Listed below are T cell receptor beta chains from one sample, sequenced in a study of control samples from healthy donors and cancer patients. The table came from immunoSEQ multiplex PCR; TCRdb's copy has only in-frame clones and leaves some out. The sample records 150,000 or so clones, 93% being singletons. The sample was blood. All receptors derive from a man aged 50-60 years in good health. Both conserved end residues are trimmed from each CDR3. D genes are given only for firm matches. Expanded clones get a size class; other rows say once, few or many, or leave the size out.

j_call d_call v_call clone_size cdr3_aa
TRBJ1-5 NA TRBV28 NA ASSWMVGTPANQPQH
TRBJ2-7 TRBD1 TRBV27 NA ASSLIGQEPYEQY
TRBJ2-2 NA TRBV5-1 once ASSLVRHVAGELF
TRBJ1-2 TRBD1 TRBV6-6 once ASSSQGAASGYGYT
TRBJ2-1 TRBD2 TRBV7-9 NA ASSPLTSRSYNEQF
TRBJ2-7 NA TRBV28 NA ASSWPGYYEQY
TRBJ1-1 NA TRBV5-1 NA ASMQQGNTEAF
TRBJ2-5 NA TRBV18 NA ASSPRTGQETQY
TRBJ2-5 TRBD2 TRBV20-1 NA SASEGGGSYQETQY
TRBJ1-4 TRBD1 TRBV18 NA ASSPPGTGNEKLF
TRBJ2-7 TRBD1 TRBV5-1 NA ASSQSQGFEQY
TRBJ1-6 TRBD1 TRBV6-5 NA ASRGGTGDSPLH
TRBJ1-3 TRBD1 TRBV3-1/TRBV3-2 NA ASTSTGYRDTIY
TRBJ2-3 TRBD2 TRBV11-2 NA ASSQLAGGTDTQY
TRBJ2-1 TRBD2 TRBV5-1 NA ASSFLAGDTYNEQF
TRBJ2-3 NA TRBV5-1 NA ASSLAGRTLGDTQY
TRBJ1-1 NA TRBV7-9 NA ASSFGGLGTEAF
TRBJ1-5 TRBD1 TRBV5-1 NA ASSLGTGNQPQH
TRBJ2-6 TRBD1 TRBV4-1 NA ASSQPGQGYGANVLT
TRBJ1-5 NA TRBV6-6 NA ASRLGEGGQPQH
TRBJ1-5 TRBD1 TRBV4-1 NA ASSSGGQASNQPQH
TRBJ1-5 TRBD1 TRBV28 NA ASSFQQGGGQPQH
TRBJ2-1 NA TRBV5-6 NA ASSLVEPADEQF
TRBJ2-1 TRBD2 TRBV4-1 NA ASSQVSGLDYNEQF
TRBJ2-1 TRBD1 TRBV5-1 once ASSPSSSRGNNEQF
TRBJ2-3 TRBD2 TRBV2 NA ASMTSVPDTQY
TRBJ2-7 NA TRBV20-1 NA SASWAIYEQY
TRBJ2-1 TRBD2 TRBV3-1/TRBV3-2 NA ASSQPSGKGNEQF
TRBJ2-7 TRBD2 TRBV5-4 NA ASRPFTSGSFYEQY
TRBJ2-5 NA TRBV24-1 NA ATSDRSGQETQY
TRBJ2-7 NA TRBV28 few ASSSPWFAHDSYEQY
TRBJ1-2 NA TRBV13 NA ASRLWGHNNYGYT
TRBJ2-2 NA TRBV9 few ASRRGTGELF
TRBJ2-5 TRBD2 TRBV3-1/TRBV3-2 NA ASTAAGGETQY
TRBJ2-7 NA TRBV11-2 NA ASSFRDGVSEQY
TRBJ2-6 NA TRBV3-1/TRBV3-2 NA ASSQPNSGANVLT
TRBJ2-7 NA TRBV7-9 NA ASSSVEQY
TRBJ2-7 NA TRBV15 NA ATSREAGSAN
TRBJ1-5 NA TRBV18 NA ASSLTGPNQPQH
TRBJ1-2 TRBD1 TRBV28 NA ASSSIGTGAIYGYT
TRBJ1-2 TRBD1 TRBV7-2 NA ASSLVGGQNYGYT
TRBJ2-1 NA TRBV12-3/TRBV12-4 NA ASTGTLGQF
TRBJ2-3 NA TRBV27 NA ASSPRLTSRDTQY
TRBJ2-1 TRBD1 TRBV7-2 once ASSPQGARLNEQF
TRBJ1-2 NA TRBV10-3 NA AISEGQAYGYT
TRBJ2-2 TRBD1 TRBV3-1/TRBV3-2 NA ASSLTGTTGELF
TRBJ2-2 NA TRBV5-1 NA ASRDTGELF
TRBJ1-2 NA TRBV28 NA ASSPGKFSYT
TRBJ2-1 TRBD2 TRBV6-1 NA ASSDRTSGRGSYNEQF